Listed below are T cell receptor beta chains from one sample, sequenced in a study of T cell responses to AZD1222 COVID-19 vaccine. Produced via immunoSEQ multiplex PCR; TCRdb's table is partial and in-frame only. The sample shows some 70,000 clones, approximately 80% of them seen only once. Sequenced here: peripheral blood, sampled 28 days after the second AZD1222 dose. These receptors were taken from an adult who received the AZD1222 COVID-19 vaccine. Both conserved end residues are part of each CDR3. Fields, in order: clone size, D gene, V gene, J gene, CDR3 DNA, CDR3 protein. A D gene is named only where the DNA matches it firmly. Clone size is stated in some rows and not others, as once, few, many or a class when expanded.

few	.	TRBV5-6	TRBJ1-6	TGTGCCAGCAGCTTCAGGGATCGGGGTTCACCCCTCCACTTT	CASSFRDRGSPLHF
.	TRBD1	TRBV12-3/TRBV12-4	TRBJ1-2	TGTGCCAGCAGTTTAGAGGCAGGGGGCGGCTACACCTTC	CASSLEAGGGYTF
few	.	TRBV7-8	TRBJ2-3	TGTGCCAGCAGCTTAGAAGGGGGAGGGCCAGATACGCAGTATTTT	CASSLEGGGPDTQYF
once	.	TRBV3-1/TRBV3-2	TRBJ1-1	TGTGCCAGCAGCCAAGTAGGTCAAGGGAACACTGAAGCTTTCTTT	CASSQVGQGNTEAFF
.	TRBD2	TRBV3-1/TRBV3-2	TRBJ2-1	TGTGCCAGCAGCCAACCGGGGGGTGAGCAGTTCTTC	CASSQPGGEQFF
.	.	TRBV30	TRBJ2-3	TGTGCCTGGAGTGGACTCCAATGGCAGTATTTT	CAWSGLQWQYF
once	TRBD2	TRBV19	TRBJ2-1	TGTGCCAGTAGTTCGGCGGGACTAAAGGAGAGTGAGCAGTTCTTC	CASSSAGLKESEQFF
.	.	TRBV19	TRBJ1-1	TGTGCCAGTAGTATGTTGGCCCGGAGCACTGAAGCTTTCTTT	CASSMLARSTEAFF
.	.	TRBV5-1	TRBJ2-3	TGCGCCAGCAGCTTTATTCCGGCCCAAGGCACAGATACGCAGTATTTT	CASSFIPAQGTDTQYF
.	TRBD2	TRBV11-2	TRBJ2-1	TGTGCCAGCAGCCCCGGGAGGAACAATGAGCAGTTCTTC	CASSPGRNNEQFF
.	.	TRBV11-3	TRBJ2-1	TGTGCCAGCAGCCGCTTCGGGACACTGAACAATGAGCAGTTCTTC	CASSRFGTLNNEQFF
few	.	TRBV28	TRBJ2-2	TGTGCCAGCGGACCCGGGGCCGGGGAGCTGTTTTTT	CASGPGAGELFF
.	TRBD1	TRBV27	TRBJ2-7	TGTGCCAGCAGTTTATCAACAGGGGGCTCCTACGAGCAGTACTTC	CASSLSTGGSYEQYF
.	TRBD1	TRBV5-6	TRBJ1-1	TGTGCCAGCAGCCCCCAGGGGGGAATGAACACTGAAGCTTTCTTT	CASSPQGGMNTEAFF
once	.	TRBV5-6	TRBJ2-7	TGTGCCAGCAGCTTGTCCCCGGGGATGCCCTACGAGCAGTACTTC	CASSLSPGMPYEQYF
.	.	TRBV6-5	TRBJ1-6	TGTGCCAGCACCGGTGACACAAATAATTCACCCCTCCACTTT	CASTGDTNNSPLHF
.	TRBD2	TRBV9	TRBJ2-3	TGTGCCAGCAGCACGCGGTGGGGACTAGCGGGCACAGATACGCAGTATTTT	CASSTRWGLAGTDTQYF
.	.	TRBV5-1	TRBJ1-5	TGCGCCAGCAGCTTAATGCAGGGTGGTCAGCCCCAGCATTTT	CASSLMQGGQPQHF